The TCR beta chain described here comes from a study of cytomegalovirus exposure and HLA in healthy donors. The PCR had 60 Vbeta and 13 Jbeta primers. Clones were sequenced by immunoSEQ multiplex PCR, and TCRdb holds only the in-frame ones, with some missing. The sample has more than 90,000 clones; approximately 81% are singletons. Every donor was a healthy person donating bone marrow. This CDR3 has 15 residues. CDR1 is SGDLS and CDR2 is YYNGEE in the germline V gene. V was clipped by 2 bases and J by 5 bases, with 16 bases between them. This chain uses TRBV9 with TRBJ2-5, with D possibly being TRBD1 (7 bases). Source material: PBMCs. The sequence was collected from a woman aged 70-85 years in good health and CMV-seropositive. The CDR3 sequence: CASSVEGASRETQYF. The CDR3, as DNA: TGTGCCAGCAGCGTGGAGGGGGCTAGCCGCGAGACCCAGTACTTC.